What follows are 32 T cell receptor beta chains derived from one specimen sequenced in a study of blood T cell repertoires in COVID-19. TCRdb's table, derived via immunoSEQ multiplex PCR, lists solely in-frame clones and lacks some. The sample consists of some 67,000 clones, around 88% of them appearing once. The sequenced sample was peripheral blood. The receptors shown here come from a woman aged 80 or over with acute or convalescent COVID-19.

This clone was counted a single time. The chain carries TRBV18 and TRBJ2-3; TRBD2 aligns across 8 bases. CDR3 size: 15 residues. Losses at the gene ends were 3 bases for V and 3 bases for J; bases not matched to a gene: 5. The germline V gene has CDR1 KGHSH and CDR2 LQKENI. The DNA for the CDR3 is TGTGCCAGCTCACCGAGCGGGAGCGGAACAGATACGCAGTATTTT. Encoded protein: CASSPSGSGTDTQYF. The variable domain in full, completed from reference TRBV18 and TRBJ2-3, reads NAGVMQNPRHLVRRRGQEARLRCSPMKGHSHVYWYRQLPEEGLKFMVYLQKENIIDESGMPKERFSAEFPKEGPSILRIQQVVRGDSAAYFCASSPSGSGTDTQYFGPGTRLTVL.

This chain connects TRBV24-1 to TRBJ2-2; D gene uncertain. Deletions cut 6 bases from V and 4 bases from J, with 17 bases between. Looked up from germline, CDR1 is KGHDR and CDR2 is SFDVKD. This CDR3 spans 16 amino acids. The DNA for the CDR3 is TGTGCCACCAGTCCCGCCCGCCCGACTGGCACCGGGGAGCTGTTTTTT. It is translated as CATSPARPTGTGELFF.

The V call is TRBV9, the J call TRBJ1-1, with D possibly TRBD1 on 6 matching bases. CDR1 and CDR2 from the germline V gene are SGDLS and YYNGEE. Between the trimmed V and J ends, which lost 0 bases and 2 bases, there was a span of 20 bases. This CDR3 is 18 amino acids long. This CDR3 is CASSVGWGPSFENTEAFF. The CDR3, as DNA: TGTGCCAGCAGCGTAGGTTGGGGGCCCTCCTTTGAAAACACTGAAGCTTTCTTT.

The chain uses TRBV30 and TRBJ2-2, with D perhaps TRBD2 (7 bases). The CDR3 length is 19 residues. Germline CDR1 and CDR2: GTSNPN and SVGIG (reference sequence). V was trimmed by 0 bases and J by 3 bases, leaving 23 bases between them. The CDR3 DNA reads TGTGCCTGGAGTGTATTTGGATTTACGGGGGGCGCCGACACCGGGGAGCTGTTTTTT. Its translation: CAWSVFGFTGGADTGELFF.

The rearrangement uses TRBV2 and TRBJ2-7; D remains unclear. Germline CDR1 and CDR2: SNHLY and FYNNEI. The CDR3 length is 13 residues. Trimming pared 8 bases from V and 3 bases from J, leaving 14 bases between. CDR3 nucleotide sequence: TGTGCCAGCGGGCTTCTTCTGGGCTACGAGCAGTACTTC. Its translation is CASGLLLGYEQYF.

The chain uses TRBV29-1 and TRBJ1-1; TRBD1 matches at 9 bases. Germline-derived CDR1 and CDR2 are SQVTM and ANQGSEA. Losses at the gene ends were 8 bases for V and 0 bases for J; bases not matched to a gene: 4. This CDR3 region has 13 residues. The CDR3 DNA follows: TGCAGCTTCGGGACAGGGCTGAACACTGAAGCTTTCTTT. Its translation is CSFGTGLNTEAFF.

CDR3 sequence reads: CASSLDRQGNQPQHF. The CDR3 DNA sequence: TGTGCCAGCAGCTTAGATCGTCAGGGTAATCAGCCCCAGCATTTT. This chain connects TRBV7-2 to TRBJ1-5, with D maybe TRBD1 (5 bases). Germline-derived CDR1 and CDR2 are SGHTA and FQGNSA. The V gene lost 1 base and the J gene lost 4 bases, with 11 bases spanning the gap. CDR3 size: 15 residues.

CDR3: CASSAGLWAWADTQYF. DNA of the CDR3: TGTGCCAGCAGCGCCGGACTTTGGGCCTGGGCAGATACGCAGTATTTT. The rearrangement joins TRBV7-9 to TRBJ2-3; TRBD2 might be the D (5 bases). Trimming stripped 5 bases from V and 4 bases from J, with 19 bases between. From germline, CDR1 is SEHNR and CDR2 FQNEAQ (reference sequence). The CDR3 has 16 amino acids.

This clone was seen once. This sequence joins TRBV18 and TRBJ1-4, with D perhaps TRBD1 (5 bases). Trimming pared 2 bases from V and 7 bases from J, leaving 8 bases between. The CDR3 loop spans 13 amino acids. Germline V CDR1 and CDR2: KGHSH, LQKENI. CDR3: CASSPGTGEKLFF. The CDR3 DNA reads as TGTGCCAGCTCACCAGGTACAGGTGAAAAACTGTTTTTT.

The chain has TRBV19 and TRBJ2-7, with D possibly TRBD1 on 5 matching bases. Germline V gene lookup returns CDR1 LNHDA and CDR2 SQIVND (reference sequence). With 5 bases removed from V and 2 bases from J, the gap between germline ends came to 13 bases. The CDR3 is made up of 14 amino acids. CDR3 sequence reads: CASSPQAGTYEQYF. The DNA of the CDR3 is TGTGCCAGTAGTCCTCAGGCAGGGACCTACGAGCAGTACTTC.

V is TRBV7-9 and J is TRBJ1-5; tentative D call: TRBD1 (5 bases). Trimming removed 1 base from V and 0 bases from J, with 7 bases in between. The CDR3 runs to 15 residues. Germline CDR1 and CDR2: SEHNR and FQNEAQ (reference sequence). CDR3: CASSLVGGSNQPQHF. The CDR3 coding sequence is TGTGCCAGCAGCTTAGTGGGGGGTAGCAATCAGCCCCAGCATTTT.

This clone was seen a handful of times. The chain combines TRBV6-5 with TRBJ1-6, with TRBD1 matching over 8 bases. This CDR3 has 13 residues. Germline CDR1 and CDR2: MNHEY and SVGAGI. The V and J ends lost 6 bases and 8 bases, in that order; junction bases with no gene match: 3. DNA of the CDR3: TGTGCCAGCAGGGACAGGGCCTATTCACCCCTCCACTTT. It yields the protein CASRDRAYSPLHF.

The chain has TRBV7-6 and TRBJ1-5, with 10 bases identical to TRBD1. J gave up 7 bases and V 5 bases, and 5 bases lay outside the gene matches. CDR1 and CDR2 from the germline V gene are SGHVS and FNYEAQ. The CDR3 loop spans 14 amino acids. The CDR3 DNA is TGTGCCAGCAGCACTGGACAGGGGGAACAGCCCCAGCATTTT. It is translated as CASSTGQGEQPQHF.

CDR3 region: CASSGRTGGKSSYEQYF. The CDR3 nucleotides are TGTGCCAGCAGCGGCAGGACAGGGGGCAAAAGCTCCTACGAGCAGTACTTC. The chain uses TRBV7-8 and TRBJ2-7; 11 positions match TRBD1. V lost 5 bases to trimming and J lost 0 bases; unmatched junction nucleotides: 9. The CDR3 has 17 residues. The germline CDR1 and CDR2 sequences are SGHVS and FQNEAQ.

This chain joins TRBV18 and TRBJ1-4; D uncertain. Germline V gives CDR1 KGHSH, CDR2 LQKENI. Trimming cost V 0 bases and J 0 bases, with 5 bases left between them. This CDR3 is 15 amino acids long. DNA of the CDR3: TGTGCCAGCTCACCACCGGCATCAACTAATGAAAAACTGTTTTTT. Its translation: CASSPPASTNEKLFF.

This chain joins TRBV18 and TRBJ1-5; a weak D match, TRBD1 (5 bases). Trimming pared 0 bases from V and 3 bases from J, leaving 6 bases between. The germline CDR1 and CDR2 sequences are KGHSH and LQKENI. The CDR3 contains 14 residues. CDR3 sequence reads: CASSPPGPNQPQHF. The CDR3 DNA is TGTGCCAGCTCACCACCGGGGCCCAATCAGCCCCAGCATTTT.

The J gene is TRBJ1-2, the V gene TRBV2, with a tentative D call TRBD1 (6 bases). Germline V lookup: CDR1 SNHLY, CDR2 FYNNEI. Between the trimmed V and J ends, which lost 3 bases and 4 bases, there was a span of 15 bases. The CDR3 sequence is 15 residues long. The CDR3 bases are TGTGCCAGCAGTGACTGGACAGCAGCGCCCTATGGCTACACCTTC. This encodes CASSDWTAAPYGYTF.

The chain combines TRBV4-1 with TRBJ2-7, with TRBD2 matching 13 bases. With 4 bases clipped from V and 2 bases from J, the junction kept 2 bases outside the gene matches. The CDR3 has 15 amino acids. CDR1 MGHRA and CDR2 YSYEKL come from the germline V gene. The CDR3 coding sequence is TGCGCCAGCAGCCCGACTAGCGGGGGGACCTACGAGCAGTACTTC. This encodes CASSPTSGGTYEQYF.

The chain uses TRBV12-3 or TRBV12-4 and TRBJ1-1, with 7 bases lining up with TRBD1. The CDR3 contains 13 residues. With V trimmed by 7 bases and J by 5 bases, 7 bases remained unmatched. The CDR3 is CASTRGVETEAFF. CDR3 bases: TGTGCCAGCACCAGGGGGGTAGAGACTGAAGCTTTCTTT.

The sample holds a few counts of this clone. The V and J genes are TRBV5-4 and TRBJ1-1; 11 bases map to TRBD1. Germline assignment: CDR1 SGHNT and CDR2 YYREEE (reference sequence). This CDR3 contains 13 residues. The junction had 11 bases not matched to a gene; V was cut back by 10 bases and J by 9 bases. DNA for the CDR3: TGTGCCGCTCGGACAGGGGGCGCCGGTAAAGCTTTCTTT. This codes for CAARTGGAGKAFF.

The CDR3 DNA follows: TGTGCCAGCAGTTACTCACTAGCGGCCGATACCGGGGAGCTGTTTTTT. It encodes CASSYSLAADTGELFF. The V call is TRBV6-5, the J call TRBJ2-2, with 8 positions matching TRBD2. The CDR3 runs to 16 residues. With V trimmed by 0 bases and J by 5 bases, 5 bases remained unmatched. Germline CDR1 is MNHEY and CDR2 is SVGAGI.

The chain's CDR3 is CASSATGRYPQETQYF. The CDR3 region has the DNA TGTGCCAGCAGCGCGACAGGGAGGTATCCCCAAGAGACCCAGTACTTC. This chain links TRBV9 with TRBJ2-5; perhaps TRBD1 as D (7 bases). V was shortened by 3 bases and J by 1 base, with 16 bases between the two germline ends. This CDR3 region has 16 residues. Germline values: CDR1 SGDLS, CDR2 YYNGEE.

The V gene is TRBV9, the J gene TRBJ2-2, with 8 bases matching TRBD1. The ends lost 1 base at V and 6 bases at J; junction bases unmatched: 8. The CDR3 runs to 16 residues. Looked up from germline, CDR1 is SGDLS and CDR2 is YYNGEE. The CDR3 DNA reads TGTGCCAGCAGCGTACTCCAGGGGGCGCAGCCCGGGGAGCTGTTTTTT. Protein product: CASSVLQGAQPGELFF.

This clone was counted a few times. The rearrangement uses TRBV11-2 and TRBJ2-5; D might be TRBD2 (5 bases). Trimming took off 1 base at V and 1 base at J, with 10 bases between the two ends. Germline V gene sequence: CDR1 SGHAT, CDR2 FQNNGV. The CDR3 spans 15 residues. The CDR3 DNA follows: TGTGCCAGCAGCTTAGGGAAGCGGATCCAAGAGACCCAGTACTTC. It encodes CASSLGKRIQETQYF.

This clone showed up many times. The chain is built from TRBV13 and TRBJ1-3; D uncertain. Trimming cost V 0 bases and J 4 bases, with 10 bases left between them. The CDR3 consists of 15 residues. Looked up from germline, CDR1 is PRHDT and CDR2 is FYEKMQ (reference sequence). The CDR3 is CASSLGGSSGNTIYF. CDR3 bases: TGTGCCAGCAGCTTAGGGGGGAGTTCAGGAAACACCATATATTTT.

The chain links TRBV19 to TRBJ2-5; 8 bases are shared with TRBD1. From germline, CDR1 is LNHDA and CDR2 SQIVND (reference sequence). CDR3 length: 16 amino acids. V trimming: 5 bases; J trimming: 5 bases; junction bases outside the gene matches: 13. CDR3 DNA sequence: TGTGCCAGTAGTCAACCTCGGACAGGGTCGGGGGAGACCCAGTACTTC. This translates into CASSQPRTGSGETQYF.

The chain couples TRBV4-2 to TRBJ2-2; TRBD2 agrees at 8 bases. The CDR3 sequence is 15 residues long. V lost 1 base, J lost 7 bases, and 5 bases stayed unmatched. Germline V CDR1 and CDR2: LGHNA, YNFKEQ. CDR3: CASSQGQLADGELFF. The CDR3 region has the DNA TGTGCCAGCAGCCAAGGTCAACTAGCGGACGGGGAGCTGTTTTTT.

Only a few counts were recorded for this clone. The chain employs TRBV2 and TRBJ2-7; D might be TRBD2 (5 bases). The CDR3 loop spans 13 amino acids. Germline CDR1 SNHLY, CDR2 FYNNEI. Trimming removed 6 bases from V and 7 bases from J, with 16 bases in between. The CDR3 reads CASRPGLAREQYF. The CDR3 DNA reads as TGTGCCAGCAGACCAGGACTGGCGAGAGAGCAGTACTTC.

The V call is TRBV19, the J call TRBJ2-2, with D possibly matching TRBD1 (6 bases). From germline, CDR1 is LNHDA and CDR2 SQIVND (reference sequence). Trimming cost V 5 bases and J 6 bases, with 13 bases left between them. CDR3 size: 14 residues. The CDR3 spells CASSVRGRAGELFF. The DNA for the CDR3 is TGTGCCAGTAGTGTCAGGGGCCGCGCCGGGGAGCTGTTTTTT.

The genes are TRBV6-2 or TRBV6-3 and TRBJ1-5; 7 positions match TRBD1. The germline V gene has CDR1 MNHEY and CDR2 SVGEGT. This CDR3 has 20 amino acids. The V gene end was trimmed by 2 bases and the J gene end by 2 bases; junction bases not matched to a gene: 18. CDR3 sequence: CASSYDPRRGPSSGNQPQHF. The CDR3 nucleotides are TGTGCCAGCAGTTACGACCCTAGAAGGGGGCCCTCGAGTGGCAATCAGCCCCAGCATTTT.

In DNA form, the CDR3 reads TGTGCCAGCAGCACCGGGACTAGCGGGAAGGGCGGGGAGCTGTTTTTT. Translating gives CASSTGTSGKGGELFF. The chain joins TRBV7-3 to TRBJ2-2; TRBD2 matches at 13 bases. The CDR3 is made up of 16 amino acids. The germline V gene encodes CDR1 SGHTA and CDR2 FQGTGA. V dropped 5 bases and J dropped 7; count of bases not matched to a gene: 7.

The chain is built from TRBV5-4 and TRBJ1-5; D gene unclear. This CDR3 region has 13 residues. Per the germline V gene, CDR1 is SGHNT and CDR2 is YYREEE (reference sequence). Trimming left V 0 bases short and J 3 bases short, with 4 bases between. CDR3 sequence reads: CASSLDINQPQHF. In DNA form, the CDR3 reads TGTGCCAGCAGCTTGGATATCAATCAGCCCCAGCATTTT.